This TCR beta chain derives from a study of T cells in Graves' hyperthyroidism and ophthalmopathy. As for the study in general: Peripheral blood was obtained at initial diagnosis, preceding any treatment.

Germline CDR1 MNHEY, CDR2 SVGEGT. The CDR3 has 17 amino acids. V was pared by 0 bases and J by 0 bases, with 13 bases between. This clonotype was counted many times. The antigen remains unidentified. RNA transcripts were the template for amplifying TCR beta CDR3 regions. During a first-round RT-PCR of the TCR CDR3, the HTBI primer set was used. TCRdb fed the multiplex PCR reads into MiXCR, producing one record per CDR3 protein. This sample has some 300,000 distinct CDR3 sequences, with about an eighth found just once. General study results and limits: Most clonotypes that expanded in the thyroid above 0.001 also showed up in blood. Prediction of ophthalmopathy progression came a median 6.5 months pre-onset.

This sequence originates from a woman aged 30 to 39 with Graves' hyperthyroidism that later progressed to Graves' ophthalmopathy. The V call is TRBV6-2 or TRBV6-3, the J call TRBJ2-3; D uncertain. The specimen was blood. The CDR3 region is CASSYSSVAVSTDTQYF. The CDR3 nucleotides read TGTGCCAGCAGTTACTCATCAGTAGCAGTGAGCACAGATACGCAGTATTTT.